The sample holds a few counts of the clone carrying this T cell receptor beta chain. Its cognate antigen is unknown. Trimming removed 5 bases from V and 3 bases from J; junction bases left unmatched: 1. This CDR3 region has 12 residues. CDR1 and CDR2 (germline): DFQATT, SNEGSKA (reference sequence). The data belong to a study of vaccination and CD4 T cells after COVID-19. As to treatment: roughly ten-day PBMC culture with coronavirus spike peptide pools or control peptides (ViraFEST assay). Once obtained from cultured CD4+ T cells, the DNA was sequenced using the Oncomine TCR Beta short-read assay. TCRdb recomputed calls from the PCR reads with MiXCR, one row per CDR3 protein. The sample includes under 25,000 distinct CDR3 sequences, 60% to 80% of them seen just once.

The source is a human donor who had recovered from COVID-19. The specimen was CD4+ T cells from blood, cultured in vitro. The V gene is TRBV20-1, the J gene TRBJ1-1; the match to TRBD1 covers 9 bases. As DNA, the CDR3 is TGCAGTGCTTGGGACAGGGACACTGAAGCTTTCTTT. Protein: CSAWDRDTEAFF.